A single sample gave rise to the 19 T cell receptor beta chains below, sequenced in a study of shared clonotypes between healthy human individuals (dated by TCRdb to between 2020 and 2021). Library generation was performed with the immunoSEQ multiplex PCR assay. This immuneACCESS table, as held by TCRdb, lists in-frame sequences with V and J called but not all clones. Of the missing ones, under half trace to an unresolved V gene in checked studies; the others have no known cause. For this sample there are around 2.5 million clones; roughly 93% appear just once. The ten largest account for about 0.38% of the sample. Sequenced material: naive CD4+ T cells from PBMCs. The sample's cell subset or site label, decoded: CD45RA+ positively selected. Receptors were obtained from a man aged 18 to 29 in good health. Some clones in this sample may be carry-over from other donors' samples.

The gene calls are TRBV10-3 and TRBJ2-1; unclear D gene. Per the germline V gene, CDR1 is ENHRY and CDR2 is SYGVKD. The CDR3 is 15 amino acids. Trimming took 4 bases from V and 0 from J, leaving 10 bases between them. The CDR3 reads CAISGGSSSYNEQFF. For the CDR3, the DNA is TGTGCCATCAGTGGAGGATCGAGCTCCTACAATGAGCAGTTCTTC.

The sample holds one count of this clone. One end of the junction fails to match germline, which may point to a read error. V and J are TRBV20-1 and TRBJ2-1; D unclear. Germline CDR1 DFQATT, CDR2 SNEGSKA (reference sequence). This CDR3 is built from 11 residues. Here the CDR3 DNA reads TGCAGTCCAGACTCCCACAATGAGCAGTTCTTC. Protein: CSPDSHNEQFF.

Here the CDR3 DNA reads TGTGCCAGCAGCTTTCGCCGTTGGGGGGCCAAAGTCTACGAGCAGTACTTC. Protein sequence: CASSFRRWGAKVYEQYF. The chain joins TRBV28 to TRBJ2-7; the D call may be TRBD1 or TRBD2 (6 bases each). V was trimmed by 6 bases and J by 3 bases, leaving 24 bases between them. Germline V lookup: CDR1 MDHEN, CDR2 SYDVKM. The CDR3 spans 17 residues.

To note about this clone: The sample holds other DNA sequences that translate to the same CDR3. DNA for the CDR3: TGCGCCAGCAGCCAAGCCGGGGGCACAGATACGCAGTATTTT. Protein sequence: CASSQAGGTDTQYF. J is TRBJ2-3 and V is TRBV4-1, with D maybe TRBD2 (5 bases). Between the trimmed V and J ends, which lost 1 base and 1 base, there was a span of 6 bases. Germline assignment: CDR1 MGHRA and CDR2 YSYEKL. CDR3 length: 14 residues.

In regard to this clone: The identical CDR3 is also encoded by other nucleotide sequences in the sample. This chain's CDR3 is CASRVDSNQPQHF. For the CDR3, the DNA is TGCGCCAGCAGGGTTGATAGCAATCAGCCCCAGCATTTT. The gene calls are TRBV5-1 and TRBJ1-5; D unresolved. Trimming took off 5 bases at V and 0 bases at J, with 6 bases between the two ends. Germline CDR1 reads SGHRS; CDR2 reads YFSETQ. The CDR3 consists of 13 residues.

The CDR3 bases are TGTGCCAGCAGTTACACGTACGTTTCAGGGGGAGAGACCCAGTACTTC. Translation gives CASSYTYVSGGETQYF. The rearrangement joins TRBV6-5 to TRBJ2-5; 7 nucleotides align to TRBD1. V gave up 2 bases and J gave up 4 bases; unmatched junction bases: 10. The CDR3 has 16 residues. Germline V lookup: CDR1 MNHEY, CDR2 SVGAGI.

This clone was seen a few times. This same CDR3 is encoded by further DNA sequences in the sample. The chain joins TRBV4-1 to TRBJ1-5; TRBD1 might be the D (6 bases). The V and J ends lost 0 bases and 6 bases respectively, with 6 bases between them. The CDR3 length is 13 residues. Germline V gives CDR1 MGHRA, CDR2 YSYEKL. CDR3 DNA sequence: TGCGCCAGCAGCCAAGAAGGGGGTCAGCCCCAGCATTTT. It is translated as CASSQEGGQPQHF.

The count of this clone is one. The gene calls are TRBV4-2 and TRBJ1-3, with D tentatively TRBD1 (5 bases). With 5 bases removed from V and 0 bases from J, the gap between germline ends came to 11 bases. The V gene's germline CDR1 is LGHNA and CDR2 YNFKEQ. This CDR3 is built from 15 residues. CDR3: CASSFEGPSGNTIYF. CDR3 nucleotides: TGTGCCAGCAGCTTCGAGGGGCCCTCTGGAAACACCATATATTTT.

CDR3 nucleotides: TGTGCCAGCAGCTTAGGGCGGGCAGGATCCAGCTCCTACGAGCAGTACTTC. The encoded protein is CASSLGRAGSSSYEQYF. The rearrangement joins TRBV7-8 to TRBJ2-7, with D tentatively TRBD2 (5 bases). The CDR3 has 17 amino acids. Germline V gives CDR1 SGHVS, CDR2 FQNEAQ. Trimming pared 1 base from V and 0 bases from J, leaving 16 bases between.

The chain carries TRBV28 and TRBJ2-3, with 9 nucleotides matching TRBD2. This CDR3 comprises 16 residues. The V segment lost 4 bases and the J segment 2 bases; nucleotides outside the gene matches: 7. CDR1 and CDR2 from the germline V gene are MDHEN and SYDVKM. The CDR3 sequence is CASSSPRGRATDTQYF. CDR3 DNA: TGTGCCAGCAGTTCCCCGCGCGGGAGGGCCACAGATACGCAGTATTTT.

This chain connects TRBV6-4 to TRBJ2-3; D not resolved. This CDR3 is built from 13 residues. In germline, CDR1 is MRHNA, CDR2 SNTAGT. Trimming shortened V by 6 bases and J by 5 bases, and 12 bases separated the two germline ends. CDR3 in DNA: TGTGCCAGCAGCTATGGGCTTGGAGATACGCAGTATTTT. Its translation is CASSYGLGDTQYF.

This chain connects TRBV10-1 to TRBJ1-1, with D possibly matching TRBD1 (5 bases). The germline gives CDR1 WNHNN, CDR2 SYGVQD (reference sequence). The CDR3 sequence is 12 residues long. The germline V and J ends were trimmed by 5 bases and 7 bases, with 11 bases remaining between them. The CDR3 nucleotides read TGCGCCAGCAGTACAGGAACCGGTGAAGCTTTCTTT. Protein sequence: CASSTGTGEAFF.

About this clone: Different DNA sequences within this sample yield the same CDR3. The V and J genes are TRBV9 and TRBJ1-1; D unclear. This CDR3 has 13 residues. CDR1 SGDLS and CDR2 YYNGEE come from the germline V gene. V gave up 4 bases and J gave up 1 base, with 8 bases separating them. The CDR3 reads CASSSTSNTEAFF. CDR3 nucleotides: TGTGCCAGCAGCTCCACATCGAACACTGAAGCTTTCTTT. Filled out from reference TRBV9 and TRBJ1-1, the complete variable domain reads DSGVTQTPKHLITATGQRVTLRCSPRSGDLSVYWYQQSLDQGLQFLIQYYNGEERAKGNILERFSAQQFPDLHSELNLSSLELGDSALYFCASSSTSNTEAFFGQGTRLTVV.

The chain recombines TRBV11-3 with TRBJ2-7; no clear D. Germline V lookup: CDR1 SGHNT, CDR2 YENEEA. The CDR3 has 10 residues. Trimming took off 9 bases at V and 5 bases at J, with 8 bases between the two ends. The CDR3: CARPPDEQYF. Written as DNA, the CDR3 is TGTGCCAGACCACCGGACGAGCAGTACTTC.

This chain uses TRBV29-1 with TRBJ2-3; 8 bases map to TRBD1. In germline, CDR1 is SQVTM, CDR2 ANQGSEA. With V trimmed by 1 base and J by 5 bases, 2 bases remained unmatched. This CDR3 has 13 amino acids. Here the CDR3 reads CSVEGQGKDTQYF. DNA of the CDR3: TGCAGCGTTGAAGGACAGGGGAAAGATACGCAGTATTTT.

This clone was found once. The chain links TRBV27 to TRBJ2-1; 14 bases map to TRBD2. The germline gives CDR1 MNHEY, CDR2 SMNVEV (reference sequence). V shed 5 bases, J shed 7 bases, and the junction held 1 base outside the gene matches. The CDR3 contains 14 residues. CDR3 nucleotides: TGTGCCAGCAGTCGGACTAGCGGGAGGAATGAGCAGTTCTTC. This gives the protein CASSRTSGRNEQFF.

The J gene is TRBJ1-4, the V gene TRBV9, with D perhaps TRBD1 (6 bases). Trimming took off 4 bases at V and 3 bases at J, with 13 bases between the two ends. The germline gives CDR1 SGDLS, CDR2 YYNGEE. The CDR3 runs to 15 residues. The CDR3 protein is CASSPTSGANEKLFF. The CDR3 DNA is TGTGCCAGCAGCCCTACGTCAGGGGCTAATGAAAAACTGTTTTTT. The full variable domain, with the rest looked up from reference TRBV9 and TRBJ1-4, is DSGVTQTPKHLITATGQRVTLRCSPRSGDLSVYWYQQSLDQGLQFLIQYYNGEERAKGNILERFSAQQFPDLHSELNLSSLELGDSALYFCASSPTSGANEKLFFGSGTQLSVL.

This chain uses TRBV28 with TRBJ1-4; the D is unclear. CDR1 and CDR2 from the germline V gene are MDHEN and SYDVKM. The CDR3 runs 18 residues. Between the trimmed V and J ends, which lost 3 bases and 8 bases, there was a span of 25 bases. CDR3 sequence: CASSFGVLGAIFREKLFF. The CDR3 nucleotides are TGTGCCAGCAGTTTTGGGGTACTTGGAGCCATATTTCGGGAAAAACTGTTTTTT.

The chain carries TRBV6-6 and TRBJ2-7; maybe TRBD1 (6 bases). There are 12 residues in the CDR3. With 8 bases removed from V and 3 bases from J, the gap between germline ends came to 11 bases. The germline gives CDR1 MNHNY, CDR2 SVGAGI (reference sequence). In DNA form, the CDR3 reads TGTGCCAGCTCTGGGGGCAACTACGAGCAGTACTTC. The encoded protein is CASSGGNYEQYF.